The T cell receptor beta chain under discussion was sequenced for a study of T cell responses to AZD1222 COVID-19 vaccine. Study-wide results and limits: Donors were chiefly white British, with a greater number of females, and clonal diversity was perhaps underestimated.

Method: immunoSEQ multiplex PCR; TCRdb's copy keeps in-frame clones and lacks some. This sample has around 130,000 clones, with under 95% found just once. The V gene end was trimmed by 1 base and the J gene end by 7 bases; junction bases not matched to a gene: 9. This CDR3 contains 16 residues. Per germline, CDR1 MNHEY and CDR2 SVGAGI. Note on this clone: The antigen is unknown.

The receptor comes from an adult in good health. Sequencing was performed on peripheral blood, taken on day 0 of AZD1222 vaccination. The chain recombines TRBV6-5 with TRBJ2-1; 8 bases line up with TRBD1. CDR3 in amino acids: CASSYFARGRGNEQFF. CDR3 nucleotides: TGTGCCAGCAGTTACTTCGCCAGGGGGCGCGGTAATGAGCAGTTCTTC.